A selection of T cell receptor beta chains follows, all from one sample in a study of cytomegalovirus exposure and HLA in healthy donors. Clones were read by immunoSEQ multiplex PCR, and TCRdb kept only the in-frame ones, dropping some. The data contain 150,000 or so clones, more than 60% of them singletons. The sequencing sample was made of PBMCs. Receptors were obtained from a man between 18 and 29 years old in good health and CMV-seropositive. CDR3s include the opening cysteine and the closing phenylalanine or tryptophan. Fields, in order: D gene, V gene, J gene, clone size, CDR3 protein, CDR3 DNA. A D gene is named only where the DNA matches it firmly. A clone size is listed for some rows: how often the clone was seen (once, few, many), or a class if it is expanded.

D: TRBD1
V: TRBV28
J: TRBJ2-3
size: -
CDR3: CASSSTQGAHRTDTQYF
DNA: TGTGCCAGCAGTTCCACACAGGGGGCGCACAGGACAGATACGCAGTATTTT

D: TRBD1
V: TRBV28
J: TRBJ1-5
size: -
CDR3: CASSSRTGDQPQHF
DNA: TGTGCCAGCAGTTCCCGGACAGGGGATCAGCCCCAGCATTTT

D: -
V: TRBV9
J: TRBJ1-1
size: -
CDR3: CASSVMPIRDEAFF
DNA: TGTGCCAGCAGCGTAATGCCGATCCGGGATGAAGCTTTCTTT

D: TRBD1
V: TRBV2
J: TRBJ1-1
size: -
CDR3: CASSEDRGRGEAFF
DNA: TGTGCCAGCAGTGAGGACAGGGGGCGAGGCGAAGCTTTCTTT

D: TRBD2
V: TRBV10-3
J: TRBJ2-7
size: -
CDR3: CAISDTSGGYEQYF
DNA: TGTGCCATCAGTGACACTAGCGGGGGCTACGAGCAGTACTTC

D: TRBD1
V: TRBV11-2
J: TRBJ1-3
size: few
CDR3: CASSAWDRGMRGNTIYF
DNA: TGTGCCAGCAGCGCCTGGGACAGGGGAATGAGAGGAAACACCATATATTTT

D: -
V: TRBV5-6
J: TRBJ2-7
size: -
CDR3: CASSLGALTYEQYF
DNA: TGTGCCAGCAGCTTGGGGGCATTAACCTACGAGCAGTACTTC

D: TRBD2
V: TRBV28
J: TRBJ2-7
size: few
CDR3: CASSLRGGLWEQYF
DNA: TGTGCCAGCAGTTTAAGGGGAGGGCTGTGGGAGCAGTACTTC

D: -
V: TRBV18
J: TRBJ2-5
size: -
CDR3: CASSPRGGNGETQYF
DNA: TGTGCCAGCTCACCACGTGGAGGGAATGGGGAGACCCAGTACTTC

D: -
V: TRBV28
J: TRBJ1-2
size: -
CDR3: CASSFMLGGSGGYTF
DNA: TGTGCCAGCAGTTTTATGTTAGGAGGTTCTGGTGGCTACACCTTC

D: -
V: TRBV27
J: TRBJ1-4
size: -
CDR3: CASSGGRGDEKLFF
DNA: TGTGCCAGCAGCGGGGGGAGGGGCGATGAAAAACTGTTTTTT

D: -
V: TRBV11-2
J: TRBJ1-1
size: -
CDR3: CASSRAGEQAFF
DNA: TGTGCCAGCAGCCGAGCCGGTGAACAAGCTTTCTTT

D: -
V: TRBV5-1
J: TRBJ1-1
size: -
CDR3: CASSAEGSSEAFF
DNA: TGCGCCAGCAGCGCGGAGGGTTCGAGTGAAGCTTTCTTT

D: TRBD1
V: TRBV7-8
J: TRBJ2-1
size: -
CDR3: CASSVTPGQGRDEQFF
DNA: TGTGCCAGCAGCGTAACACCCGGACAGGGGAGGGATGAGCAGTTCTTC

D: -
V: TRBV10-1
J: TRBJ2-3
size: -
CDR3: CASSRLEGGGDTQYF
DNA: TGCGCCAGCAGCCGACTAGAAGGAGGCGGAGATACGCAGTATTTT

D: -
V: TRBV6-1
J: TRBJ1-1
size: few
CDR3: CASSPGQLEAFF
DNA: TGTGCCAGCAGTCCCGGACAACTCGAAGCTTTCTTT

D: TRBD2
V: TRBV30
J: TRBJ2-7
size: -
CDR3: CAWSHAGTSGAFSYEQYF
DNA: TGTGCCTGGAGTCACGCCGGGACTAGCGGGGCCTTCTCCTACGAGCAGTACTTC

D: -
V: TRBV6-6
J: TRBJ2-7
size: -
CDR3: CASSSGQTYEQYF
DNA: TGTGCCAGCAGTTCCGGACAGACCTACGAGCAGTACTTC

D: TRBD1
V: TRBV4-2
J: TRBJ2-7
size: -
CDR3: CASSLGTGIYEQYF
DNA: TGTGCCAGCAGCCTCGGGACAGGGATCTACGAGCAGTACTTC

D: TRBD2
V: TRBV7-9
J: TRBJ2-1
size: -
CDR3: CASSPEGLAGREQFF
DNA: TGTGCCAGCAGCCCCGAGGGGCTAGCGGGACGTGAGCAGTTCTTC